The clone carrying this T cell receptor (beta chain) turned up a few times. This record belongs to a study of T cell repertoires in cytomegalovirus infection. TCRdb independently ran MiXCR on the reads; one entry per CDR3 protein. The table shows hundreds of thousands of distinct CDR3 sequences, with approximately 33% occurring only once. The CDR3 is made up of 15 amino acids. Germline lookup yields CDR1 MNHEY and CDR2 SMNVEV (reference sequence). Trimming took off 7 bases at V and 4 bases at J, with 19 bases between the two ends. V gene TRBV27 combines with J gene TRBJ1-2; TRBD1 is a possible D gene (6 bases). The receptor comes from a human donor in good health (CMV status not recorded). Some clones in this sample may be carry-over from other donors' samples. Sequencing input: PBMCs. The CDR3 nucleotides are TGTGCCAGCACAAAATCAAGGGGGAACGGCTATGGCTACACCTTC. Translating gives CASTKSRGNGYGYTF.